This T cell receptor (beta chain) was documented in a study of blood T cell repertoires in COVID-19. Sequenced by immunoSEQ multiplex PCR; TCRdb stores in-frame clones only, minus some. The table lists roughly 360,000 clones, 87% of them singletons. The clonotype originates from a man aged 25-40 years who had recovered from COVID-19. Input material: PBMCs or T cells enriched from blood (not recorded which).

As DNA, the CDR3 is TGTGCCAGCAGCTTGTTGACACCGAACACTGAAGCTTTCTTT. The encoded protein is CASSLLTPNTEAFF. This chain uses TRBV5-4 with TRBJ1-1; no clear D gene. Between the trimmed V and J ends, which lost 1 base and 1 base, there was a span of 8 bases. The CDR3 sequence is 14 residues long. The germline gives CDR1 SGHNT, CDR2 YYREEE (reference sequence).